This T cell receptor (beta chain) emerged from a study of OX40 agonist ivuxolimab in advanced cancers. For context, the study as a whole: Ivuxolimab was a fully human IgG2 agonistic monoclonal antibody targeting the costimulatory receptor OX40 (CD134). The monotherapy dose-escalation portion (N ≈ 52 patients) of the phase I ivuxolimab trial is reported in the paper. Intravenous ivuxolimab was administered to patients every 2 weeks at six dose levels: 0.01, 0.1, 0.3, 1.5, 3 and 10 mg/kg. The purpose of peripheral TCRbeta sequencing was to test whether ivuxolimab changed TCR sequence diversity and led to clonal T-cell expansion. Partial responses occurred in three dose-escalation patients: two with cutaneous melanoma and one with hepatocellular carcinoma. The dose-escalation cohort was approximately 83% male with a mean age of about 60 years, ranging from roughly 23 to 80. Patients were allowed to have had prior anti-PD-1, anti-PD-L1 or anti-CTLA-4 therapy, and around two fifths of the dose-escalation patients had been treated with checkpoint inhibitors. Of the roughly 54 dose-escalation patients, hepatocellular carcinoma was present in approximately 20, melanoma in some 15, renal cell carcinoma in 9 and head and neck cancer in 9. Broad study findings and their caveats: Partial responders in the 0.1-3.0 mg/kg groups had among the lowest normalized peripheral clonal expansion, especially among CD8+ T cells. The antigen specificity of the clonally expanded peripheral T cells was not determined. Low levels of normalized T-cell clonal expansion were also seen in some nonresponding patients. Clonal expansion of both CD4+ and CD8+ blood T cells was observed from baseline to week 6 at doses 0.1 to 3.0 mg/kg. After ivuxolimab, more expanded clones were found on average in CD8+ T cells than in CD4+ T cells.

Genomic DNA was extracted from sorted cells for sequencing of the TCRbeta CDR3 region. The immunoSEQ Assay was used to sequence the TCRbeta CDR3 regions. This is the immuneACCESS table as TCRdb keeps it, with only in-frame sequences that have V and J called. A part of the clones is gone; compared with another copy, unresolved V genes explain less than half, and the rest is unexplained. Counted in this sample were 70,000 to 85,000 clones; more than 85% of them appeared once. The ten largest clones take up roughly 0.9% of the sample. V and J are trimmed by 2 bases and 5 bases, and the gene matches miss 5 bases of the junction. According to the germline V gene, CDR1 reads KGHSH and CDR2 reads LQKENI. The CDR3 spans 16 residues, from the cysteine through the phenylalanine. The read is trimmed to its CDR3 DNA, 48 bases read in frame from base 1. As for this clone: Its cognate antigen has yet to be identified. One base away there is no much larger clone; base qualities are not given.

The trial excluded patients who had a history of autoimmune disease or who were on systemic immunosuppression. Peripheral blood for TCR sequencing was collected from all dose cohorts at baseline, on cycle 4 day 1, and on cycle 7 day 1. Samples came from an open-label, multicenter, first-in-human phase I dose-escalation trial of ivuxolimab. The trial enrolled adults with locally advanced or metastatic head and neck squamous cell, hepatocellular, melanoma or renal cell carcinoma. Before TCR sequencing, CD4+ and CD8+ T cells were separately sorted from peripheral blood. Rearrangement joined TRBV18 to TRBJ2-2; TRBD1 agrees with 10 junctional bases. The starting material was CD4+ or CD8+ T cells sorted from blood, obtained in a trial of the OX40 agonist ivuxolimab. This TCR was recovered from an adult with an advanced solid tumor such as melanoma, head and neck, liver or kidney cancer. The CDR3 here reads CASSPRQGAITGELFF. The bases are TGTGCCAGCTCACCAAGACAGGGGGCGATAACCGGGGAGCTGTTTTTT.